This TCR beta chain derives from a study of cytomegalovirus exposure and HLA in healthy donors. Study observations and caveats: A later analysis found most CMV-associated TCR beta chains apparently HLA-restricted.

The junction had 6 bases not matched to a gene; V was cut back by 0 bases and J by 7 bases. Looked up from germline, CDR1 is GTSNPN and CDR2 is SVGIG (reference sequence). The CDR3 consists of 16 residues. The PCR employed 60 Vbeta primers together with 13 Jbeta primers. Source study methods: In a later analysis, 60 million to 90 million unique TCR beta chains included roughly 11 million shared by two or more donors. Only in-frame clones appear in the TCRdb table, and some are missing; sequencing was by immunoSEQ multiplex PCR. V and J calls and clone size come straight from that table; D and trimming were deduced from the DNA. The sample yields over 85,000 clones, 60% to 80% seen once. This clone was seen only once. What it binds is unknown.

Sequencing was done on a sample of PBMCs. The rearrangement uses TRBV30 and TRBJ2-3; 14 bases are a match to TRBD2. The sequence derives from a female donor in good health and CMV-seronegative. This chain's CDR3 is CAWSVTRTSGGNTQYF. CDR3 DNA sequence: TGTGCCTGGAGTGTAACCAGGACTAGCGGGGGGAATACGCAGTATTTT.